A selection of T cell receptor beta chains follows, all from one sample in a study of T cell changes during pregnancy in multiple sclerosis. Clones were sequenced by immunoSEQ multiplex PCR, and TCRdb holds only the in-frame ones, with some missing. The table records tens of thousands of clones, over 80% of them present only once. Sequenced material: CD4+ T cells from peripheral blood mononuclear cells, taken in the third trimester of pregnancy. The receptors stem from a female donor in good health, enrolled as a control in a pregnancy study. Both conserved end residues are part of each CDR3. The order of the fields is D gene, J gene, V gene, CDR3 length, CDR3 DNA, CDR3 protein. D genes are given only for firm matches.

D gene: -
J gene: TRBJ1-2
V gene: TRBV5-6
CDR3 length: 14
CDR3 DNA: TGTGCCAGCAGCAGGCGGGACCTGAAGTATGGCTACACCTTC
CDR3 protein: CASSRRDLKYGYTF

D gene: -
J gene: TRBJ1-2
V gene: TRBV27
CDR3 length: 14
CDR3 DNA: TGTGCCAGCAGCCCGCCAGGGGCAAACTATGGCTACACCTTC
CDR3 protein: CASSPPGANYGYTF

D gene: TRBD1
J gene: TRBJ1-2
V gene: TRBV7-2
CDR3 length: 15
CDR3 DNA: TGTGCCAGCAGCTTAATGGGGACAGGGGGCTATGGCTACACCTTC
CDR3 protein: CASSLMGTGGYGYTF

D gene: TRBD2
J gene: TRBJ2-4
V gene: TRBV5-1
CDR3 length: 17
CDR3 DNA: TGCGCCAGCAGCTTGGGTGGGCTAGCGGTAGCCAAAAACATTCAGTACTTC
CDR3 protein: CASSLGGLAVAKNIQYF

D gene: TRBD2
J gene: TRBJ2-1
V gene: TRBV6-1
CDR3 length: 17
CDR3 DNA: TGTGCCAGCAGTGAAGCTGGGACTAGCGGGTTTACGGATGAGCAGTTCTTC
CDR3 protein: CASSEAGTSGFTDEQFF

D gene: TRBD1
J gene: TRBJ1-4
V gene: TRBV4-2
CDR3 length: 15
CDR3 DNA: TGTGCCAGCAGTCCTCCCGACAGGGTTAATGAAAAACTGTTTTTT
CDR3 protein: CASSPPDRVNEKLFF

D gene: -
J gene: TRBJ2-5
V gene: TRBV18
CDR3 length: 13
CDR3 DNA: TGTGCCAGCTCACCAGGAGGTTCGGGGACCCAGTACTTC
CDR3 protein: CASSPGGSGTQYF

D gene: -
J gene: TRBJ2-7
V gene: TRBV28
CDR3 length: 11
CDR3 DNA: TGTGCCACCAAGCAGGGGTACGAGCAGTACTTC
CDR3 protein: CATKQGYEQYF

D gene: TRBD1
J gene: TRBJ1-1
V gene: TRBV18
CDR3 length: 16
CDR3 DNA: TGTGCCAGCTCACTCCAGGGACAGGGGTCGGTTCAGAAAGCTTTCTTT
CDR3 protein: CASSLQGQGSVQKAFF

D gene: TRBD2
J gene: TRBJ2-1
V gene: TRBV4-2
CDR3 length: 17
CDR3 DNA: TGTGCCAGCAGCCAAGAGGCGCTAGCGGCTTCCTACAATGAGCAGTTCTTC
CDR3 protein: CASSQEALAASYNEQFF

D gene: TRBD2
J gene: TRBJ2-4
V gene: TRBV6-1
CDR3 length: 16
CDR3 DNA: TGTGCCAGCAGTGAAGCGCCACGGGGGGGCAAAAACATTCAGTACTTC
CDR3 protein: CASSEAPRGGKNIQYF

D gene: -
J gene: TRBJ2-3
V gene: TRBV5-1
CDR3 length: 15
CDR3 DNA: TGCGCCAGTTCATCTGGGTCCTCAGGTTTGGATACGCAGTATTTT
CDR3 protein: CASSSGSSGLDTQYF

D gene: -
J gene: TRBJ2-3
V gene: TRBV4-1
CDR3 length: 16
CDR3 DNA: TGCGCCAGCAGCCAACCGGGACTGCCTAGCACAGATACGCAGTATTTT
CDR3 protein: CASSQPGLPSTDTQYF

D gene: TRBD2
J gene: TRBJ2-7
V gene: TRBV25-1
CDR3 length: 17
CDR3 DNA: TGTGCCAGCAGTGAAGTTGCGCTAGCGGGAGCCATGGGCGAGCAGTACTTC
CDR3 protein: CASSEVALAGAMGEQYF

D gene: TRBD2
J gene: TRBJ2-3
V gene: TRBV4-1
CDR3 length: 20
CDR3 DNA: TGCGCCAGCAGCCAAGATGGAGTAGCGGGGGGACAAACTTACACAGATACGCAGTATTTT
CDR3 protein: CASSQDGVAGGQTYTDTQYF

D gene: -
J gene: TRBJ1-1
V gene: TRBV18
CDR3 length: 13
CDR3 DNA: TGTGCCAGCTCGCCAGGTAGGAACACTGAAGCTTTCTTT
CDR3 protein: CASSPGRNTEAFF

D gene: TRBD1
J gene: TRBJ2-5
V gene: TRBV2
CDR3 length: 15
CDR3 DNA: TGTGCCAGCAGTCAAGACAGGGAAGGGTGGGAGACCCAGTACTTC
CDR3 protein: CASSQDREGWETQYF

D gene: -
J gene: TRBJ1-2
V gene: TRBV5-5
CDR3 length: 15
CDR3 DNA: TGTGCCAGCAGCTTGGTCGTAGGGAGGGACTATGGCTACACCTTC
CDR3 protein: CASSLVVGRDYGYTF

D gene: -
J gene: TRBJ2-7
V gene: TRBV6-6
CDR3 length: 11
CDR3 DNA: TGTGCCAGCAGTTCTCAGGCCGAGCAGTACTTC
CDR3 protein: CASSSQAEQYF

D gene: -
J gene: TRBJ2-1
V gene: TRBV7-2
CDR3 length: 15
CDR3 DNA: TGTGCCAGCAGCTTGAGACACCTCTCCTACAATGAGCAGTTCTTC
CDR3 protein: CASSLRHLSYNEQFF

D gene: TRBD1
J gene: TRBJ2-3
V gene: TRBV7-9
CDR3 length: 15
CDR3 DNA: TGTGCCAGCAGCCTCCGGACAGGGGCTACAGATACGCAGTATTTT
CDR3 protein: CASSLRTGATDTQYF

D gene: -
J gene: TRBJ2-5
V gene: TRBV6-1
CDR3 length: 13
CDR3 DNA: TGTGCCAGCATTCGAGACAGCCAAGAGACCCAGTACTTC
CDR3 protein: CASIRDSQETQYF

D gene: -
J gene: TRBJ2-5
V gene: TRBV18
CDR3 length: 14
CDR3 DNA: TGTGCCAGCTCAGTACGACTCTTCCAAGAGACCCAGTACTTC
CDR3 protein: CASSVRLFQETQYF

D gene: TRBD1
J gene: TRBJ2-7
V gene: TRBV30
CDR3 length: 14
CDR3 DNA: TGTGCCCGATCGCGACAGGGCCACTCTTACGAGCAGTACTTC
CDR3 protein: CARSRQGHSYEQYF

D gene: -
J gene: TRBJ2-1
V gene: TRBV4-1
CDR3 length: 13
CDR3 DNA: TGCGCCAGCAGCCAAGATGTAGGGACATCCTGGTTCTTC
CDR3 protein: CASSQDVGTSWFF

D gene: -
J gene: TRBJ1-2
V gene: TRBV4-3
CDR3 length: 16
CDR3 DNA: TGCGCCAGCAGCCAAGATCGGGGGTCCCCTTATGGTGGCTACACCTTC
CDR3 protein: CASSQDRGSPYGGYTF

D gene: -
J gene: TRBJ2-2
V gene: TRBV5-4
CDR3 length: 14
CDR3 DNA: TGTGCCAGCAGCTTTCCTGGGGGGATCGGGGAGCTGTTTTTT
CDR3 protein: CASSFPGGIGELFF

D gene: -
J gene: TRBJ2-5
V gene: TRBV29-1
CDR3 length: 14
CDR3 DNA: TGCAGCGTTGAACTAGCGTTGGGGCAAGAGACCCAGTACTTC
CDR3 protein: CSVELALGQETQYF

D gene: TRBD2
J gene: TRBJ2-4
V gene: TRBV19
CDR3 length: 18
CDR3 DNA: TGTGCCAGTAGTAAGGGGACTACTTTCCTGCTAGCCAAAAACATTCAGTACTTC
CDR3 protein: CASSKGTTFLLAKNIQYF

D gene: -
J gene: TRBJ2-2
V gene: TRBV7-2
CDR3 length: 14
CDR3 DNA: TGTGCCAGCAGCTTTGCGACAGACACCGGGGAGCTGTTTTTT
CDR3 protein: CASSFATDTGELFF

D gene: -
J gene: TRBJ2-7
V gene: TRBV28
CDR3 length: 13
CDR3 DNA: TGTGCCAGCAGAGGCTCGGGCTCCTACGAGCAGTACTTC
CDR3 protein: CASRGSGSYEQYF

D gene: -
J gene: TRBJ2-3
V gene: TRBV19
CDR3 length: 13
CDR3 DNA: TGTGCCAGTAGTCTCAGGCTCGCAGATACGCAGTATTTT
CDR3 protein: CASSLRLADTQYF

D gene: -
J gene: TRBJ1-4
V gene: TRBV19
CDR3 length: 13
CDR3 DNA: TGTGCCAGTTACAGCCCGGAAAAGTATAAACTGTTTTTT
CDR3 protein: CASYSPEKYKLFF

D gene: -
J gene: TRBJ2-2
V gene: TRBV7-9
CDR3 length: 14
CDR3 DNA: TGTGCCAGCAGCTTAGCTCCGGGGGCCGGGGAGCTGTTTTTT
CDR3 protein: CASSLAPGAGELFF

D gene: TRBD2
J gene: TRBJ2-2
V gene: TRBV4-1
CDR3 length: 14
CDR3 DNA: TGCGCCAGCAGCCGACTAGCCAACACCGGGGAGCTGTTTTTT
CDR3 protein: CASSRLANTGELFF